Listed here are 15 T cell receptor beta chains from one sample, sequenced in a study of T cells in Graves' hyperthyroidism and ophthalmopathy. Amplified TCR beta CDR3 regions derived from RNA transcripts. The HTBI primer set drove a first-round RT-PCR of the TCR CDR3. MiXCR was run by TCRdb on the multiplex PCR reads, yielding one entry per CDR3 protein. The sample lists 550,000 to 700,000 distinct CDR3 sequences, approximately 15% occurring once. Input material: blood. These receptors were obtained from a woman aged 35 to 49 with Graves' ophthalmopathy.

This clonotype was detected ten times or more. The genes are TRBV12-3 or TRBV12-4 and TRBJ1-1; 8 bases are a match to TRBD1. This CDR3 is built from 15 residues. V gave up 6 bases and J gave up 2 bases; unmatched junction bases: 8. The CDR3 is CASSRRTGINTEAFF. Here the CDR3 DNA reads TGTGCCAGCAGCCGTCGGACAGGGATTAACACTGAAGCTTTCTTT.

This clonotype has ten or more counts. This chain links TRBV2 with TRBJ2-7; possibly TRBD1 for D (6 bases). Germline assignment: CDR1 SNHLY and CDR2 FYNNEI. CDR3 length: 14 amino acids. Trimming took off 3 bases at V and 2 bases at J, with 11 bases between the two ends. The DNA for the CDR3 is TGTGCCAGCAGTGAGACAGGCGGAACCTACGAGCAGTACTTC. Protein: CASSETGGTYEQYF.

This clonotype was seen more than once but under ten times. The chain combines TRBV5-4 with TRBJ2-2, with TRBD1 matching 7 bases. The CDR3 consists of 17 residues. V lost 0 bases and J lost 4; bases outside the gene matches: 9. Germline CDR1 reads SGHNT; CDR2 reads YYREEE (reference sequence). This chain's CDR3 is CASSLDTRGLVTGELFF. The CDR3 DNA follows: TGTGCCAGCAGCTTGGATACGAGGGGGCTGGTCACCGGGGAGCTGTTTTTT. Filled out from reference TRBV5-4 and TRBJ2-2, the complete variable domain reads ETGVTQSPTHLIKTRGQQVTLRCSSQSGHNTVSWYQQALGQGPQFIFQYYREEENGRGNFPPRFSGLQFPNYSSELNVNALELDDSALYLCASSLDTRGLVTGELFFGEGSRLTVL.

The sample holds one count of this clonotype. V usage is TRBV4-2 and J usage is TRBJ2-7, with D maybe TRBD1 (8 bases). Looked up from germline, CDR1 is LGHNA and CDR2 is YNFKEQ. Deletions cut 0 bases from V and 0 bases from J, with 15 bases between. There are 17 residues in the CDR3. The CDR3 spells CASSQDAGGGSSYEQYF. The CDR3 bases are TGTGCCAGCAGCCAAGATGCAGGGGGCGGGAGCTCCTACGAGCAGTACTTC.

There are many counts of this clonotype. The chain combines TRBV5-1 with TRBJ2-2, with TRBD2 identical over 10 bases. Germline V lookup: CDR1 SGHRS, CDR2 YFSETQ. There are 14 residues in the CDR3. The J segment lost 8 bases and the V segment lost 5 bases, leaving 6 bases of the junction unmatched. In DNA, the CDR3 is TGCGCCAGCAGGCGACTAGCGGGCGATGGGGAGCTGTTTTTT. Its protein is CASRRLAGDGELFF. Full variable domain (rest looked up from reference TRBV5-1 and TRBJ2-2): KAGVTQTPRYLIKTRGQQVTLSCSPISGHRSVSWYQQTPGQGLQFLFEYFSETQRNKGNFPGRFSGRQFSNSRSEMNVSTLELGDSALYLCASRRLAGDGELFFGEGSRLTVL.

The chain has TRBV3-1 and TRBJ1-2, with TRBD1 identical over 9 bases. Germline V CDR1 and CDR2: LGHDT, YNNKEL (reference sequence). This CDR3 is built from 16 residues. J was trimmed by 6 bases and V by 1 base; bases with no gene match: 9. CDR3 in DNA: TGTGCCAGCAGCCAAGTTCCCGGGACAGGGTCACATGGCTACACCTTC. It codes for CASSQVPGTGSHGYTF.

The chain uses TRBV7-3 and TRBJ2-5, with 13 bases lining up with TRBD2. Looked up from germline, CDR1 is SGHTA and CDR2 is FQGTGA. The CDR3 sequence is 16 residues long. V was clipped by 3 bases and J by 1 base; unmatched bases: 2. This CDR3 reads CASSFGLAGAQETQYF. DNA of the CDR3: TGTGCCAGCAGCTTTGGACTAGCGGGAGCCCAAGAGACCCAGTACTTC.

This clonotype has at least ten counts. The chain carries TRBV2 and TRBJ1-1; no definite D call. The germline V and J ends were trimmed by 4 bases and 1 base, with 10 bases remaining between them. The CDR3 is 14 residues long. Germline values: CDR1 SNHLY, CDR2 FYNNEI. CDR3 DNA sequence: TGTGCCAGCAGTGCGTCCACAGCGAACACTGAAGCTTTCTTT. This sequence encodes CASSASTANTEAFF. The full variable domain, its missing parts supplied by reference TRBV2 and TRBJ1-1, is EPEVTQTPSHQVTQMGQEVILRCVPISNHLYFYWYRQILGQKVEFLVSFYNNEISEKSEIFDDQFSVERPDGSNFTLKIRSTKLEDSAMYFCASSASTANTEAFFGQGTRLTVV.

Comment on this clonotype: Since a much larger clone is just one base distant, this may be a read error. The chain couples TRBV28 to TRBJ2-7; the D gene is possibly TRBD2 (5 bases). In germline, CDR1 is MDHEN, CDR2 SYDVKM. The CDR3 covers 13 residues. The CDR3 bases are TGTGCCATCAGTCCACTAGGGATTCACGAGCAGTACTTC. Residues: CAISPLGIHEQYF.

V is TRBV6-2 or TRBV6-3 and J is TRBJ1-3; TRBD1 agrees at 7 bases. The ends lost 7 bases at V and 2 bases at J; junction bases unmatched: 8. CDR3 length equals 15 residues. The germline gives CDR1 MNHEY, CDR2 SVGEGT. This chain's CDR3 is CASNRDSGTGNTIYF. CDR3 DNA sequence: TGTGCCAGCAACCGGGACAGTGGAACTGGAAACACCATATATTTT.

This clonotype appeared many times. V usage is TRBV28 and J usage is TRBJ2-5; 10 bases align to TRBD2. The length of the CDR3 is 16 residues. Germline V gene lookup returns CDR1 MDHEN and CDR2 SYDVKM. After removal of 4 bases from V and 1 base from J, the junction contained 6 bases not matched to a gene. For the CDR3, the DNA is TGTGCCAGCAGTTCACATACTAGCGGGATCCAAGAGACCCAGTACTTC. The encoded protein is CASSSHTSGIQETQYF.

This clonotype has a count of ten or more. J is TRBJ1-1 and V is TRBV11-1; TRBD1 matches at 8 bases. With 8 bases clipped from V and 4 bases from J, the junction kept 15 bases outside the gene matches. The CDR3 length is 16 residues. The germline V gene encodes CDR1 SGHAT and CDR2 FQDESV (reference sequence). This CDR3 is CASQRTPGTGTTEAFF. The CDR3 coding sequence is TGTGCCAGCCAGAGAACTCCCGGGACAGGAACCACTGAAGCTTTCTTT.

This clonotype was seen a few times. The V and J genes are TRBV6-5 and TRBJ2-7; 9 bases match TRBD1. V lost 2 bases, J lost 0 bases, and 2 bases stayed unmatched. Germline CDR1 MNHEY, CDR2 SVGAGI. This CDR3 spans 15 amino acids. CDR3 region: CASSYTGGSSYEQYF. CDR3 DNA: TGTGCCAGCAGTTACACAGGGGGCAGCTCCTACGAGCAGTACTTC.

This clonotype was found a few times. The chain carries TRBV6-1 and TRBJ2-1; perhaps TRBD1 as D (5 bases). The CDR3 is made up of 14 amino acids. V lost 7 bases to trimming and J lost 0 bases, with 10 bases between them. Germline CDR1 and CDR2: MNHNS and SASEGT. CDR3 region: CASIGHNSYNEQFF. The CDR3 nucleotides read TGTGCCAGCATTGGACATAACTCCTACAATGAGCAGTTCTTC.

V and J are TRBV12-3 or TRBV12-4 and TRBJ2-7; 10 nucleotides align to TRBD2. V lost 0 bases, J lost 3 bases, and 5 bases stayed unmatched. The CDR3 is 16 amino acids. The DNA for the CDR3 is TGTGCCAGCAGTTTAGCAGCATTAGCGGGAGGCTACGAGCAGTACTTC. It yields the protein CASSLAALAGGYEQYF.